The source of this T cell receptor (beta chain) is a study of control samples from healthy donors and cancer patients. Only in-frame clones appear in the TCRdb table, and some are missing; sequencing was by immunoSEQ multiplex PCR. The data contain fewer than 500,000 clones, around nine tenths of them singletons. The CDR3 is 14 amino acids. Germline values: CDR1 SGHAT, CDR2 FQNNGV. V lost 5 bases to trimming and J lost 2 bases, with 13 bases between them. This clonotype was sampled from a man aged 35 to 55 with head and neck cancer. The sample was PBMCs. The V gene is TRBV11-2, the J gene TRBJ2-7; maybe TRBD2 (6 bases). Written as DNA, the CDR3 is TGTGCCAGCAGCAATCGGGAGTCTACCTACGAGCAGTACTTC. This sequence encodes CASSNRESTYEQYF.